This entry describes one TCR beta chain. V dropped 1 base and J dropped 4; count of bases not matched to a gene: 7. The CDR3 length is 15 residues. CDR1 SGDLS and CDR2 YYNGEE come from the germline V gene. Both 60 Vbeta primers and 13 Jbeta primers went into the PCR. Sequencing used immunoSEQ multiplex PCR; TCRdb keeps in-frame clones, though not all of them. There are about 190,000 clones in the sample, with around 0.95% held by the top ten. This entry belongs to a study of cytomegalovirus exposure and HLA in healthy donors. The sequence was obtained from a woman in her twenties or thirties in good health and CMV-seropositive. The V gene is TRBV9, the J gene TRBJ2-5; 7 bases map to TRBD2. Material for sequencing was PBMCs. DNA for the CDR3: TGTGCCAGCAGCGTAATGGGGGGGGACCCAGAGACCCAGTACTTC. Protein sequence: CASSVMGGDPETQYF.